This T cell receptor beta chain originates from a study of cytomegalovirus exposure and HLA in healthy donors. Regarding the study as a whole: Several V segments, TRBV6-2 and TRBV6-3 among them, could not be told apart and were dropped. Rarity marked most TCR sequences, yet some public TCRs occurred in many donors.

The CDR3 length is 16 residues. Trimming shortened V by 2 bases and J by 5 bases, and 19 bases separated the two germline ends. CDR1 is SGHKS, CDR2 YYEKEE, per germline (reference sequence). Primers for the PCR totalled 60 Vbeta and 13 Jbeta. Clones were sequenced by immunoSEQ multiplex PCR, and TCRdb holds only the in-frame ones, with some missing. The sample has about 150,000 clones, about 70% seen once. With respect to this clone: Its antigen remains unknown.

The J gene is TRBJ1-2, the V gene TRBV5-5; possibly TRBD1 for D (5 bases). This receptor was taken from a man aged 25 to 45 in good health and CMV-seropositive. Sequencing was done on a sample of PBMCs. The CDR3 loop is CASSFGQVSSQYGYTF. CDR3 nucleotides: TGTGCCAGCAGCTTCGGACAAGTTTCCTCTCAGTATGGCTACACCTTC.